Listed here is a single T cell receptor beta chain. Assay used: immunoSEQ multiplex PCR; TCRdb lists only in-frame clones, some missing. The sample yields 200,000 to 250,000 clones, 75% to 90% seen once. The CDR3 is made up of 15 amino acids. These data originate in a study of blood T cell repertoires in COVID-19. Study-level background: The origin of the acute and convalescent COVID-19 samples was the United States, Italy and Spain. In each case, the material was cDNA or gDNA derived from T cells, B-cell-depleted T cells, or PBMCs.

The material sequenced was peripheral blood. The rearrangement joins TRBV21-1 to TRBJ1-6; no check of the table's D call, TRBD1, against the DNA was made. TRBV21-1 is a known pseudogene. This TCR was recovered from a woman between 65 and 79 years old with active or convalescent COVID-19. The CDR3 sequence is CASSTRTVPNSPLHF. In DNA form, the CDR3 reads TGTGCCAGCAGCACCCGGACAGTCCCTAATTCACCCCTCCACTTT.